This is a list of T cell receptor beta chains from one sample in a study of shared clonotypes between healthy human individuals. Sequenced by immunoSEQ multiplex PCR; TCRdb stores in-frame clones only, minus some. This table has roughly 590,000 clones, just under 97% appearing once. The sample taken for sequencing was naive CD8+ T cells sorted from blood. All receptors come from a young woman in good health. Each CDR3 is given with its conserved first and last residue. A D gene is named only where the DNA matches it firmly. Rows may omit the clone size; those that give it use once, few, many or a size class.

J gene: TRBJ2-7
D gene: -
V gene: TRBV6-5
clone size: -
CDR3 DNA: TGTGCCAGCAGTCCGGGACGGACCTACGAGCAGTACTTC
CDR3 protein: CASSPGRTYEQYF

J gene: TRBJ2-1
D gene: TRBD2
V gene: TRBV19
clone size: -
CDR3 DNA: TGTGCCAGTAGTATCGGACTAGCGGGAGAAGGTGAGCAGTTCTTC
CDR3 protein: CASSIGLAGEGEQFF

J gene: TRBJ2-1
D gene: -
V gene: TRBV19
clone size: -
CDR3 DNA: TGTGCCAGTAGTATAGGCACAAGCTCCTACAATGAGCAGTTCTTC
CDR3 protein: CASSIGTSSYNEQFF

J gene: TRBJ2-1
D gene: -
V gene: TRBV5-6
clone size: -
CDR3 DNA: TGTGCCAGCAGTTCACGGGACCTCGGCTCCTACAATGAGCAGTTCTTC
CDR3 protein: CASSSRDLGSYNEQFF

J gene: TRBJ2-7
D gene: TRBD1
V gene: TRBV7-9
clone size: -
CDR3 DNA: TGTGCCAGCAGCGCCGGGACAGGGGGAGGCGAGCAGTACTTC
CDR3 protein: CASSAGTGGGEQYF

J gene: TRBJ2-5
D gene: TRBD1
V gene: TRBV5-1
clone size: -
CDR3 DNA: TGCGCCAGCAGCTACTGGACAGGGGGCGCGTTAGAGACCCAGTACTTC
CDR3 protein: CASSYWTGGALETQYF

J gene: TRBJ1-2
D gene: TRBD1
V gene: TRBV13
clone size: -
CDR3 DNA: TGTGCCAGCAGCTTCCAGGGGGGGAACTATGGCTACACCTTC
CDR3 protein: CASSFQGGNYGYTF

J gene: TRBJ2-7
D gene: -
V gene: TRBV6-1
clone size: -
CDR3 DNA: TGTGCCAGCAGTGAAGGACAGGTATCCTACGAGCAGTACTTC
CDR3 protein: CASSEGQVSYEQYF

J gene: TRBJ2-1
D gene: -
V gene: TRBV28
clone size: -
CDR3 DNA: TGTGCCAGCAGTTCATACCGGGAGCGAACCTACAATGAGCAGTTCTTC
CDR3 protein: CASSSYRERTYNEQFF

J gene: TRBJ1-5
D gene: TRBD1
V gene: TRBV28
clone size: -
CDR3 DNA: TGTGCCACCGACCTACAGGGGGCCAGTCAGCCCCAGCATTTT
CDR3 protein: CATDLQGASQPQHF

J gene: TRBJ1-1
D gene: -
V gene: TRBV5-6
clone size: -
CDR3 DNA: TGTGCCAGCAGCTTGGTTAGGGGAGGGGGCACTGAAGCTTTCTTT
CDR3 protein: CASSLVRGGGTEAFF

J gene: TRBJ2-7
D gene: TRBD2
V gene: TRBV30
clone size: -
CDR3 DNA: TGTGCCTGGCAATTACTAGCGGGCCTGGAGGAGCAGTACTTC
CDR3 protein: CAWQLLAGLEEQYF

J gene: TRBJ2-2
D gene: -
V gene: TRBV2
clone size: -
CDR3 DNA: TGTGCCAGCAGGGGCTTTGGGTCAAACACCGGGGAGCTGTTTTTT
CDR3 protein: CASRGFGSNTGELFF

J gene: TRBJ2-2
D gene: TRBD2
V gene: TRBV5-1
clone size: -
CDR3 DNA: TGCGCCAGCAGCTTGGTCGCGGGAGCCGGGGAGCTGTTTTTT
CDR3 protein: CASSLVAGAGELFF

J gene: TRBJ2-7
D gene: -
V gene: TRBV6-1
clone size: -
CDR3 DNA: TGTGCCAGCAGTGCCCTCTCCTCCTACGAGCAGTACTTC
CDR3 protein: CASSALSSYEQYF

J gene: TRBJ2-7
D gene: -
V gene: TRBV28
clone size: -
CDR3 DNA: TGTGCCAGCAGCCCTGGGATGATCTACGAGCAGTACTTC
CDR3 protein: CASSPGMIYEQYF

J gene: TRBJ1-2
D gene: -
V gene: TRBV5-6
clone size: -
CDR3 DNA: TGTGCCAGCAGCCTGGGCGCCTATGGCTACACCTTC
CDR3 protein: CASSLGAYGYTF

J gene: TRBJ2-7
D gene: -
V gene: TRBV21-1
clone size: -
CDR3 DNA: TGTGCCAGCACCAAGACAGGGGGCCTGGAGGTCTACGAGCAGTACTTC
CDR3 protein: CASTKTGGLEVYEQYF

J gene: TRBJ2-3
D gene: TRBD2
V gene: TRBV27
clone size: -
CDR3 DNA: TGTGCCAGCAGTTTATCAAGGACTAGCGGGCCCGGGACAGATACGCAGTATTTT
CDR3 protein: CASSLSRTSGPGTDTQYF

J gene: TRBJ2-7
D gene: TRBD1
V gene: TRBV6-8
clone size: -
CDR3 DNA: TGTGCCAGCAGACCCCGGGACAGTCGACGCTCAGGCTACGAGCAGTACTTC
CDR3 protein: CASRPRDSRRSGYEQYF

J gene: TRBJ1-1
D gene: -
V gene: TRBV19
clone size: few
CDR3 DNA: TGTGCCAGTAGCATAGGGATGAACACTGAAGCTTTCTTT
CDR3 protein: CASSIGMNTEAFF

J gene: TRBJ2-2
D gene: -
V gene: TRBV27
clone size: -
CDR3 DNA: TGTGCCAGCGGTTATCAGGGCACCGGGGAGCTGTTTTTT
CDR3 protein: CASGYQGTGELFF

J gene: TRBJ2-7
D gene: -
V gene: TRBV11-3
clone size: -
CDR3 DNA: TGTGCCCCCTTCGTAGGTGGCGGAACGATGTACGAGCAGTACTTC
CDR3 protein: CAPFVGGGTMYEQYF

J gene: TRBJ2-1
D gene: -
V gene: TRBV9
clone size: -
CDR3 DNA: TGTGCCAGCAGCGAAACGGGGGGCCGCAATGAGCAGTTCTTC
CDR3 protein: CASSETGGRNEQFF

J gene: TRBJ1-1
D gene: -
V gene: TRBV29-1
clone size: few
CDR3 DNA: TGCAGCGGGGAGGGGGACACCACTGAAGCTTTCTTT
CDR3 protein: CSGEGDTTEAFF

J gene: TRBJ1-1
D gene: -
V gene: TRBV28
clone size: -
CDR3 DNA: TGTGCCAGCAGTCCTAGGGTGGGGGCAAAACTAAAAGCTTTCTTT
CDR3 protein: CASSPRVGAKLKAFF

J gene: TRBJ1-2
D gene: -
V gene: TRBV27
clone size: -
CDR3 DNA: TGTGCCAGCAGTAAGGTCGGTACACCCTATGGCTACACCTTC
CDR3 protein: CASSKVGTPYGYTF

J gene: TRBJ2-1
D gene: -
V gene: TRBV6-5
clone size: once
CDR3 DNA: TGTGCCAGCAGTTACGCAGGCACCCACAATGAGCAGTTCTTC
CDR3 protein: CASSYAGTHNEQFF

J gene: TRBJ2-7
D gene: TRBD2
V gene: TRBV27
clone size: -
CDR3 DNA: TGTGCCAGCAGTTTATCGTGGGGGGCGGGAGGACCCTACGAGCAGTACTTC
CDR3 protein: CASSLSWGAGGPYEQYF